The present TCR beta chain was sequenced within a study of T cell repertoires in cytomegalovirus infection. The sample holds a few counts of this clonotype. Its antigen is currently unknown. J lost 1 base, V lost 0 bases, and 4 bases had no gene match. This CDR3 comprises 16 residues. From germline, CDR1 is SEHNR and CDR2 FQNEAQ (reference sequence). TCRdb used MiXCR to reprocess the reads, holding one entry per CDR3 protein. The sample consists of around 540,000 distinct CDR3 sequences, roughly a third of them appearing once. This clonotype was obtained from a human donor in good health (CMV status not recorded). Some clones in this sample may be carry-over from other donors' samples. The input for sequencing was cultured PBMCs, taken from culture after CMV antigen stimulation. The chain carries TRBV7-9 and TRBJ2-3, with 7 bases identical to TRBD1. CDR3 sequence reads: CASSLAKGAGTDTQYF. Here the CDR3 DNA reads TGTGCCAGCAGCTTAGCAAAGGGGGCAGGCACAGATACGCAGTATTTT. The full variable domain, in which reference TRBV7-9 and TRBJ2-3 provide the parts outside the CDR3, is DTGVSQNPRHKITKRGQNVTFRCDPISEHNRLYWYRQTLGQGPEFLTYFQNEAQLEKSRLLSDRFSAERPKGSFSTLEIQRTEQGDSAMYLCASSLAKGAGTDTQYFGPGTRLTVL.